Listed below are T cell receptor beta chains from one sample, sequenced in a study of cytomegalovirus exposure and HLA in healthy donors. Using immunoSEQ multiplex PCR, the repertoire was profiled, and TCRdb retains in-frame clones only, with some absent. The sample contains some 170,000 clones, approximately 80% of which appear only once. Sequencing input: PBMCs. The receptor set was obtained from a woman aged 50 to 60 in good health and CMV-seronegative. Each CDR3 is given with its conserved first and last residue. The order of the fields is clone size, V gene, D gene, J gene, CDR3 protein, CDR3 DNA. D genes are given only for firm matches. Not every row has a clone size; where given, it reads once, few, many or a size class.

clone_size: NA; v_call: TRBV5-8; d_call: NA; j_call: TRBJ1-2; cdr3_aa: CASSLRTNYGYTF; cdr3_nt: TGTGCCAGCAGCCTACGCACTAACTATGGCTACACCTTC
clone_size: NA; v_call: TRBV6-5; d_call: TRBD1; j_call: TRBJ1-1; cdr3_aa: CASSYSRGRSEAFF; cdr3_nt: TGTGCCAGCAGTTACTCCAGGGGGCGGTCTGAAGCTTTCTTT
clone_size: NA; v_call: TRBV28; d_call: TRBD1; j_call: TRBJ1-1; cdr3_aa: CASSLPLQGALNTEAFF; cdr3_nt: TGTGCCAGCAGTCTACCCCTACAGGGGGCTCTGAACACTGAAGCTTTCTTT
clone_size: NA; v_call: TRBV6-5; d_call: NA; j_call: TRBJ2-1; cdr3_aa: CATGRTADNEQFF; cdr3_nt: TGTGCCACCGGACGGACAGCCGACAATGAGCAGTTCTTC
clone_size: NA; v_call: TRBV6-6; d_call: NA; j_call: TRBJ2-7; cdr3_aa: CASAPGSYEQYF; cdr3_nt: TGTGCCAGCGCGCCGGGCTCCTACGAGCAGTACTTC
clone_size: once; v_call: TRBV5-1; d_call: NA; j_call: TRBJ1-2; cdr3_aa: CASSPGPLGYTF; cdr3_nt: TGCGCCAGCAGCCCGGGTCCTCTTGGCTACACCTTC
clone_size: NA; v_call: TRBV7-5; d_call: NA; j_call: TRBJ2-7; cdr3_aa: CARSARTSGMGTYEQYF; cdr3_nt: TGTGCCAGAAGCGCTCGGACTAGCGGGATGGGCACCTACGAGCAGTACTTC
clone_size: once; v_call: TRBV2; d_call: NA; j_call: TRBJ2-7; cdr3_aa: CASKEDPHPSSYEQYF; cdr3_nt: TGTGCCAGCAAGGAGGATCCTCACCCCTCCTCCTACGAGCAGTACTTC
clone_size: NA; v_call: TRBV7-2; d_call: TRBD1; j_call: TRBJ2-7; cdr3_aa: CASSGAGGAWYEQYF; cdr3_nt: TGTGCCAGCAGCGGCGCAGGGGGCGCTTGGTACGAGCAGTACTTC
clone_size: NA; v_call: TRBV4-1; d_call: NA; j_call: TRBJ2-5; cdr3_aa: CASSQGPQETQYF; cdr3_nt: TGCGCCAGCAGCCAGGGCCCTCAAGAGACCCAGTACTTC
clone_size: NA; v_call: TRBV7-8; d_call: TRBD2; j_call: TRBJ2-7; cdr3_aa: CASTQWGGTYEQYF; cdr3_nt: TGTGCCAGCACCCAATGGGGGGGTACCTACGAGCAGTACTTC
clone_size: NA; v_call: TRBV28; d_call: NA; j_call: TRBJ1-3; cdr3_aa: CASSSPDGGQYTIYF; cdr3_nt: TGTGCCAGCAGCTCTCCCGACGGGGGGCAATACACCATATATTTT
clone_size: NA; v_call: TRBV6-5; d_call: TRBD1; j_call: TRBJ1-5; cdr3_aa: CASKGDRGQNQPQHF; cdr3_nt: TGTGCCAGCAAGGGGGACAGGGGCCAAAATCAGCCCCAGCATTTT
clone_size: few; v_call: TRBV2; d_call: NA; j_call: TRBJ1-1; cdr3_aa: CASSAGLTEAFF; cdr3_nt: TGTGCCAGCAGTGCAGGGTTGACTGAAGCTTTCTTT